This TCR beta chain is from a study of post-analysis software for immune sequencing data. Study summary: Relapsing-remitting, secondary progressive and progressive-relapsing forms of multiple sclerosis all featured among disease courses. The study's findings and limits: TRBV segments more frequent in patients than in controls numbered five and included TRBV5-6, TRBV5-1 and TRBV20-1. Normalized Chao1 diversity was significantly lower in multiple sclerosis patients than in controls. Strong co-clustering by F measure linked samples that shared a preparation batch.

From germline, CDR1 is SEHNR and CDR2 FQNEAQ (reference sequence). Trimming took 5 bases from V and 6 from J, leaving 8 bases between them. This CDR3 is 12 amino acids long. Unique molecular identifiers tagged the TCR beta cDNA libraries. In TCRdb, the PCR reads were re-called with MiXCR into one record per CDR3 protein. Of 800,000 to 950,000 distinct CDR3 sequences in the sample, roughly half are singletons; the top ten hold approximately 4.2%. Concerning this clonotype: Its antigen is unidentified.

The V and J genes are TRBV7-9 and TRBJ2-1, with a tentative D call TRBD2 (5 bases). This receptor was obtained from a girl aged 5 to 17 with multiple sclerosis. Material for sequencing was blood. CDR3 in amino acids: CASSHTSNEQFF. The CDR3, as DNA: TGTGCCAGCAGCCATACTAGCAATGAGCAGTTCTTC.